This T cell receptor (beta chain) was profiled in a study of blood T cell repertoires in COVID-19. As originally analysed: Reference gene primer amplification gave estimated nucleated cell counts. Assay: immunoSEQ multiplex PCR; the TCRdb copy retains only in-frame clones and omits some. For V, J and clone size, that table is used; D and trimming come from the DNA. Of 250,000 to 300,000 clones listed, 86% were seen once; the top ten hold approximately 4%. The source of this sequence is a man aged 18 to 30 with active or convalescent COVID-19. Sequencing was done on a sample of peripheral blood.

Written as DNA, the CDR3 is TGTGCCAGCCTAGCGGGAGTTGGAGAGACCCAGTACTTC. Its protein product is CASLAGVGETQYF. The chain employs TRBV7-2 and TRBJ2-5; 10 nucleotides match TRBD2. V lost 8 bases to trimming and J lost 4 bases; unmatched junction nucleotides: 4. The CDR3 extends over 13 amino acids. Germline CDR1 is SGHTA and CDR2 is FQGNSA.